This TCR beta chain emerged from a study of blood T cell repertoires in COVID-19. Turning to the study itself: Spain, Italy and the United States supplied samples that represented acute and convalescent COVID-19.

Original analysis: Scientists estimated how many nucleated cells there were by amplifying reference gene primers. Generated by immunoSEQ multiplex PCR, the TCRdb table keeps only in-frame clones and is missing some. V and J calls and clone size are given by that table; D and trimming were obtained from the DNA. The sample carries about 140,000 clones, 75% to 85% recorded once. This receptor was taken from a man in his sixties with active or convalescent COVID-19. The sample taken for sequencing was peripheral blood.

The CDR3 coding sequence is TGTGCCAGCAGTTACTCGACCGGGACTAGCGAGTTCTTC. Translated, it gives CASSYSTGTSEFF. The J gene is TRBJ2-1, the V gene TRBV6-2 or TRBV6-3; 10 nucleotides align to TRBD2. Germline V gives CDR1 MNHEY, CDR2 SVGEGT. The V and J ends lost 0 bases and 14 bases, in that order; junction bases with no gene match: 4. There are 13 residues in the CDR3.